This T cell receptor beta chain came from a study of control samples from healthy donors and cancer patients. Germline V gives CDR1 MNHEY, CDR2 SVGAGI. The ends were cut back, 0 bases at V and 6 bases at J, with 2 bases in the middle. CDR3 length: 12 residues. Here immunoSEQ multiplex PCR was the method, and the copy in TCRdb shows in-frame clones only, minus some. The data contain some 150,000 clones, approximately 96% of them singletons. The genes are TRBV6-5 and TRBJ1-4; no clear D. The specimen was blood. The sequence was obtained from a woman in her twenties or thirties in good health. In nucleotides, the CDR3 is TGTGCCAGCAGTTACTCGGATGAAAAACTGTTTTTT. It is translated as CASSYSDEKLFF.